What follows are 4 T cell receptor beta chains derived from one specimen sequenced in a study of T cell repertoires in cytomegalovirus infection. One entry per CDR3 protein results from TCRdb running MiXCR on the reads. The sample includes some 800,000 distinct CDR3 sequences, almost 30% of them seen just once. These TCRs are of unknown antigen specificity. Sequenced material: cultured CD8+ T cells from PBMCs, taken from culture after CMV antigen stimulation. These receptor sequences come from a human donor in good health (CMV status not recorded). Some clones in this sample may be carry-over from other donors' samples.

This clonotype was observed a few times. The gene calls are TRBV6-5 and TRBJ2-3, with D perhaps matching TRBD1 (6 bases). There are 14 residues in the CDR3. Germline V CDR1 and CDR2: MNHEY, SVGAGI. Trimming removed 8 bases from V and 6 bases from J, with 18 bases in between. CDR3 in amino acids: CASGPTGIWDTQYF. Written as DNA, the CDR3 is TGTGCCAGCGGGCCTACAGGGATTTGGGATACGCAGTATTTT.

This clonotype was counted ten times or more. The J gene is TRBJ2-5, the V gene TRBV7-6, with D uncertain. Germline assignment: CDR1 SGHVS and CDR2 FNYEAQ. Trimming took 5 bases from V and 0 from J, leaving 13 bases between them. The CDR3 loop spans 15 amino acids. The CDR3 loop reads CASSTLARNQETQYF. DNA for the CDR3: TGTGCCAGCAGCACGCTTGCACGGAACCAAGAGACCCAGTACTTC.

This clonotype was seen only a few times. The CDR3 sequence: CATSAMTGWDQPQHF. CDR3 in DNA: TGTGCCACCAGCGCTATGACAGGGTGGGATCAGCCCCAGCATTTT. This chain connects TRBV15 to TRBJ1-5; the match to TRBD1 covers 7 bases. V dropped 5 bases and J dropped 5; count of bases not matched to a gene: 9. CDR3 length: 15 amino acids. In germline, CDR1 is LNHNV, CDR2 YYDKDF (reference sequence).

J is TRBJ2-2 and V is TRBV27, with a weak D call TRBD2 (6 bases). The CDR3 is 13 residues long. Germline V CDR1 and CDR2: MNHEY, SMNVEV (reference sequence). Trimming stripped 5 bases from V and 5 bases from J, with 9 bases between. Here the CDR3 reads CASSAGSTGELFF. The CDR3 region has the DNA TGTGCCAGCAGTGCGGGGTCAACCGGGGAGCTGTTTTTT.